The 29 T cell receptor beta chains reported below all come from one sample, sequenced in a study of cytomegalovirus exposure and HLA in healthy donors. This PCR relied on a set of 60 Vbeta primers and 13 Jbeta primers. Assay: immunoSEQ multiplex PCR; the TCRdb copy retains only in-frame clones and omits some. The sample has some 140,000 clones, about 80% seen once. The sample consisted of PBMCs. The source of these receptors is a man aged 25-45 years in good health and CMV-seropositive.

V gene TRBV5-4 combines with J gene TRBJ2-5; unclear D gene. The J call may be in error: the DNA end matches TRBJ2-7 better. The CDR3 has 12 amino acids. Germline V gene sequence: CDR1 SGHNT, CDR2 YYREEE (reference sequence). This CDR3 reads CASSLESYEQYF. The CDR3 coding sequence is TGTGCCAGCAGCTTAGAATCCTACGAGCAGTACTTC.

CDR3 region: CASSPTGRYEQYF. In nucleotides, the CDR3 is TGTGCCAGCAGCCCTACAGGGAGATACGAGCAGTACTTC. The chain couples TRBV11-2 to TRBJ2-7; TRBD1 might be the D (6 bases). Deletions cut 5 bases from V and 4 bases from J, with 12 bases between. CDR3 length: 13 amino acids. The germline V gene encodes CDR1 SGHAT and CDR2 FQNNGV. Together with reference TRBV11-2 and TRBJ2-7, the CDR3 gives the full variable domain: EAGVAQSPRYKIIEKRQSVAFWCNPISGHATLYWYQQILGQGPKLLIQFQNNGVVDDSQLPKDRFSAERLKGVDSTLKIQPAKLEDSAVYLCASSPTGRYEQYFGPGTRLTVT.

The chain combines TRBV7-3 with TRBJ2-3, with TRBD2 matching over 11 bases. Trimming at V came to 2 bases and at J to 2 bases, leaving 3 bases not matched to a gene. The CDR3 has 16 amino acids. Germline V lookup: CDR1 SGHTA, CDR2 FQGTGA. CDR3: CASSLVAGGYTDTQYF. The DNA for the CDR3 is TGTGCCAGCAGCTTAGTAGCGGGAGGGTACACAGATACGCAGTATTTT. The whole variable domain, remainder taken from reference TRBV7-3 and TRBJ2-3, is GAGVSQTPSNKVTEKGKYVELRCDPISGHTALYWYRQSLGQGPEFLIYFQGTGAADDSGLPNDRFFAVRPEGSVSTLKIQRTERGDSAVYLCASSLVAGGYTDTQYFGPGTRLTVL.

J is TRBJ2-2 and V is TRBV5-1; 8 nucleotides agree with TRBD2. With V trimmed by 4 bases and J by 5 bases, 7 bases remained unmatched. Germline assignment: CDR1 SGHRS and CDR2 YFSETQ. The CDR3 length is 15 residues. The CDR3 DNA sequence: TGCGCCAGCAGCCCCGGGGGGGGCAGAACCGGGGAGCTGTTTTTT. This gives the protein CASSPGGGRTGELFF.

Here the CDR3 reads CASSLVVSGTFEQYF. CDR3 nucleotide sequence: TGTGCCAGCAGCTTAGTGGTTAGCGGGACGTTCGAGCAGTACTTC. The J gene is TRBJ2-5, the V gene TRBV11-3, with 8 bases matching TRBD2. Gene TRBJ2-7 matches the end of the DNA better, so the J call may be wrong. This CDR3 comprises 15 residues. CDR1 and CDR2 from the germline V gene are SGHNT and YENEEA.

This clone was counted a few times. The chain carries TRBV5-6 and TRBJ1-2; D remains unclear. The CDR3 has 12 residues. The germline CDR1 and CDR2 sequences are SGHDT and YYEEEE. Trimming stripped 0 bases from V and 6 bases from J, with 6 bases between. The CDR3 DNA is TGTGCCAGCAGCTTGGGTAGAGATGGCTACACCTTC. It specifies CASSLGRDGYTF.

This rearrangement joins TRBV30 to TRBJ1-4; 7 nucleotides line up with TRBD1. CDR3 size: 15 residues. With V trimmed by 3 bases and J by 7 bases, 11 bases remained unmatched. Germline lookup yields CDR1 GTSNPN and CDR2 SVGIG (reference sequence). CDR3 DNA: TGTGCCTGGAGCGAACAGGGGAAGGGCAGTGAAAAACTGTTTTTT. Translated: CAWSEQGKGSEKLFF.

The V call is TRBV2, the J call TRBJ2-5; D possibly corresponds to TRBD2 (6 bases). The V end was cut by 4 bases, the J end by 4 bases, with 10 bases between. The V gene's germline CDR1 is SNHLY and CDR2 FYNNEI. The CDR3 runs to 13 residues. The chain's CDR3 is CASSGGVAETQYF. In nucleotides, the CDR3 is TGTGCCAGCAGTGGGGGGGTGGCAGAGACCCAGTACTTC.

The gene calls are TRBV19 and TRBJ1-2; D gene ambiguous. The CDR3 totals 14 residues. V was shortened by 3 bases and J by 4 bases, with 12 bases between the two germline ends. Germline lookup yields CDR1 LNHDA and CDR2 SQIVND (reference sequence). CDR3 sequence (DNA): TGTGCCAGTAGTATTTCGGGGTCGGGCTATGGCTACACCTTC. Amino acids: CASSISGSGYGYTF.

V is TRBV7-6 and J is TRBJ2-7; D is unclear. V was pared by 5 bases and J by 0 bases, with 14 bases between. This CDR3 has 15 residues. Germline V gene lookup returns CDR1 SGHVS and CDR2 FNYEAQ. CDR3 sequence reads: CASSPRLRSSYEQYF. In nucleotides, the CDR3 is TGTGCCAGCAGCCCCCGCCTACGGAGCTCCTACGAGCAGTACTTC. Drawing the rest from reference TRBV7-6 and TRBJ2-7, the complete variable domain is GAGVSQSPRYKVTKRGQDVALRCDPISGHVSLYWYRQALGQGPEFLTYFNYEAQQDKSGLPNDRFSAERPEGSISTLTIQRTEQRDSAMYRCASSPRLRSSYEQYFGPGTRLTVT.

The V gene is TRBV19, the J gene TRBJ2-6, with D perhaps TRBD1 (6 bases). Trimming left V 9 bases short and J 2 bases short, with 14 bases between. Germline V gene data show CDR1 as LNHDA and CDR2 as SQIVND (reference sequence). This CDR3 region has 15 residues. The CDR3 protein is CASERQVAGANVLTF. Written as DNA, the CDR3 is TGTGCCAGCGAGAGACAGGTTGCTGGGGCCAACGTCCTGACTTTC.

The chain links TRBV21-1 to TRBJ2-1; TRBD2, the table's D call, was not compared with the DNA. TRBV21-1 is shown as a pseudogene. CDR3 length: 17 amino acids. The DNA of the CDR3 is TGTGCCAGCAGCACAGTGGCGACGGGAGGGCCCTACAATGAGCAGTTCTTC. Its translation: CASSTVATGGPYNEQFF.

The chain links TRBV5-6 to TRBJ1-2; D gene unclear. Trimming took 6 bases from V and 7 from J, leaving 19 bases between them. Germline V lookup: CDR1 SGHDT, CDR2 YYEEEE. The CDR3 covers 14 residues. CDR3 sequence: CASKAQTTFSGYTF. CDR3 coding DNA: TGTGCCAGCAAGGCACAGACCACCTTTAGTGGCTACACCTTC.

This chain links TRBV4-2 with TRBJ2-2; D is unresolved. V dropped 2 bases and J dropped 2 bases, with 12 bases sitting between them. The length of the CDR3 is 16 residues. CDR1 is LGHNA and CDR2 is YNFKEQ in the germline V gene. This CDR3 reads CASSQTVTTNTGELFF. CDR3 in DNA: TGTGCCAGCAGCCAAACCGTGACAACCAACACCGGGGAGCTGTTTTTT.

The chain is built from TRBV6-1 and TRBJ1-4, with TRBD1 matching over 8 bases. Germline CDR1 MNHNS, CDR2 SASEGT. Trimming took 4 bases from V and 1 from J; bases not matched to a gene: 5. The CDR3 sequence is 16 residues long. CDR3 residues: CASSGWTGRTNEKLFF. DNA for the CDR3: TGTGCCAGCAGTGGGTGGACAGGGCGAACTAATGAAAAACTGTTTTTT.

The V call is TRBV9, the J call TRBJ1-2, with 12 positions matching TRBD1. Unmatched junction bases numbered 4, after V lost 2 bases and J lost 11 bases. The CDR3 spans 13 residues. Per the germline V gene, CDR1 is SGDLS and CDR2 is YYNGEE. Written as DNA, the CDR3 is TGTGCCAGCAGCGTTGGGACAGGGGGCCGGTACACCTTC. Its protein product is CASSVGTGGRYTF.

With regard to this clone: The DNA is omitted, as the CDR3 cannot be located on it reliably, and the CDR3 follows TCRdb's listing. The chain has TRBV21-1 and TRBJ2-1; the table's D call of TRBD2 was not tested on the DNA. TRBV21-1 is termed a pseudogene. Counting both end residues, the CDR3 totals 17 amino acids. CDR3 sequence: CASSKMFGPGTFNEQFF.

The CDR3, as DNA: TGTGCCAGCAGCGGCGGACTAGTGGGCTACAATGAGCAGTTCTTC. Translated, it gives CASSGGLVGYNEQFF. The rearrangement uses TRBV5-4 and TRBJ2-1, with TRBD2 identical over 7 bases. The V segment lost 4 bases and the J segment 3 bases; nucleotides outside the gene matches: 7. The CDR3 covers 15 residues. Germline CDR1 reads SGHNT; CDR2 reads YYREEE (reference sequence).

The chain joins TRBV5-6 to TRBJ2-7, with 9 positions matching TRBD1. V lost 5 bases to trimming and J lost 0 bases; unmatched junction nucleotides: 6. From germline, CDR1 is SGHDT and CDR2 YYEEEE. The CDR3 totals 15 residues. The CDR3 here is CASSSGTGISYEQYF. The CDR3, as DNA: TGTGCCAGCAGTTCCGGGACAGGGATCTCCTACGAGCAGTACTTC.

The chain carries TRBV7-3 and TRBJ2-3; 10 bases line up with TRBD2. The germline V gene has CDR1 SGHTA and CDR2 FQGTGA. The CDR3 loop spans 15 amino acids. The junction had 6 bases not matched to a gene; V was cut back by 5 bases and J by 4 bases. The DNA of the CDR3 is TGTGCCAGCAGCCCTAGCGGGAGTCCGGCAGATACGCAGTATTTT. Its protein product is CASSPSGSPADTQYF.

The V and J genes are TRBV30 and TRBJ1-5, with TRBD1 as a possible D gene (5 bases). Trimming took 1 base from V and 8 from J, leaving 15 bases between them. The CDR3 is 14 amino acids. CDR1 GTSNPN and CDR2 SVGIG come from the germline V gene (reference sequence). DNA for the CDR3: TGTGCCTGGAGTGGGGGACTTCCCGATGAGCCCCAGCATTTT. Amino acids: CAWSGGLPDEPQHF.

This sequence joins TRBV18 and TRBJ2-5; D possibly corresponds to TRBD1 (5 bases). Germline assignment: CDR1 KGHSH and CDR2 LQKENI. The CDR3 runs to 14 residues. Trimming removed 3 bases at V and 2 bases at J, with 10 bases between. CDR3 loop: CASSPAGSQETQYF. CDR3 nucleotides: TGTGCCAGCTCACCTGCAGGGTCTCAAGAGACCCAGTACTTC. Full variable domain (remainder filled in from reference TRBV18 and TRBJ2-5): NAGVMQNPRHLVRRRGQEARLRCSPMKGHSHVYWYRQLPEEGLKFMVYLQKENIIDESGMPKERFSAEFPKEGPSILRIQQVVRGDSAAYFCASSPAGSQETQYFGPGTRLLVL.

This CDR3 is CASSAGLIEAFF. The CDR3 coding sequence is TGTGCCAGCAGTGCGGGTCTGATTGAAGCTTTCTTT. The V gene is TRBV6-1, the J gene TRBJ1-1; D not certain. V lost 4 bases to trimming and J lost 7 bases, with 10 bases between them. Germline lookup yields CDR1 MNHNS and CDR2 SASEGT. The CDR3 is 12 amino acids.

The J gene is TRBJ2-3, the V gene TRBV29-1; D is possibly TRBD2 (5 bases). This CDR3 spans 14 amino acids. V lost 7 bases to trimming and J lost 0 bases, with 14 bases between them. The germline V gene has CDR1 SQVTM and CDR2 ANQGSEA. Here the CDR3 DNA reads TGCAGCGCCCGGGCGGGCGGAAGCACAGATACGCAGTATTTT. Protein: CSARAGGSTDTQYF.

This chain joins TRBV4-1 and TRBJ2-3; no clear D gene. V was trimmed by 1 base and J by 2 bases, leaving 13 bases between them. The CDR3 extends over 16 amino acids. Germline CDR1 reads MGHRA; CDR2 reads YSYEKL. CDR3 nucleotides: TGCGCCAGCAGCCAAGTAAGCCTTCTAAACACAGATACGCAGTATTTT. This encodes CASSQVSLLNTDTQYF.

This clone was picked up one time. This sequence joins TRBV28 and TRBJ1-5; TRBD1 aligns across 9 bases. The germline CDR1 and CDR2 sequences are MDHEN and SYDVKM. The CDR3 consists of 16 residues. The junction had 3 bases not matched to a gene; V was cut back by 2 bases and J by 1 base. CDR3 nucleotides: TGTGCCAGCAGTTTAGGCGGGACAGGGAGCAATCAGCCCCAGCATTTT. It yields the protein CASSLGGTGSNQPQHF.

This sequence joins TRBV5-1 and TRBJ2-3; possible D gene TRBD2, 6 bases. Germline CDR1 SGHRS, CDR2 YFSETQ. There are 15 residues in the CDR3. Trimming removed 0 bases at V and 5 bases at J, with 13 bases between. The CDR3 sequence is CASSLDWRVQDTQYF. The CDR3 nucleotides are TGCGCCAGCAGCTTGGATTGGAGGGTGCAAGATACGCAGTATTTT.

The chain joins TRBV30 to TRBJ1-1; D uncertain. The V gene's germline CDR1 is GTSNPN and CDR2 SVGIG (reference sequence). V shed 3 bases and J shed 2 bases, with 10 bases lying between them. CDR3 length equals 13 residues. The CDR3 is CAWRARSNTEAFF. Here the CDR3 DNA reads TGTGCCTGGAGGGCCAGATCCAACACTGAAGCTTTCTTT.

The rearrangement uses TRBV13 and TRBJ2-5; D unresolved. Trimming took off 4 bases at V and 3 bases at J, with 18 bases between the two ends. Germline CDR1 is PRHDT and CDR2 is FYEKMQ (reference sequence). The CDR3 is 16 amino acids. CDR3 region: CASSSYDTTLKETQYF. The CDR3 coding sequence is TGTGCCAGCAGCTCTTATGACACGACCTTGAAAGAGACCCAGTACTTC.